The TCR beta chain under discussion was sequenced for a study of T cell responses to AZD1222 COVID-19 vaccine. Trimming took 10 bases from V and 0 from J, leaving 12 bases between them. This CDR3 spans 13 amino acids. From germline, CDR1 is LNHDA and CDR2 SQIVND (reference sequence). The data were produced by immunoSEQ multiplex PCR, yet TCRdb's version contains in-frame clones alone and is incomplete. The data contain about 120,000 clones, around 88% of them singletons. Here the sequenced sample was peripheral blood, taken on day 0 of AZD1222 vaccination. The gene calls are TRBV19 and TRBJ1-1; maybe TRBD1 (5 bases). This clonotype was sampled from an adult in good health. Here the CDR3 reads CATRDGMNTEAFF. The CDR3 region has the DNA TGTGCCACCAGGGACGGGATGAACACTGAAGCTTTCTTT. The variable domain in full, completed from reference TRBV19 and TRBJ1-1, reads DGGITQSPKYLFRKEGQNVTLSCEQNLNHDAMYWYRQDPGQGLRLIYYSQIVNDFQKGDIAEGYSVSREKKESFPLTVTSAQKNPTAFYLCATRDGMNTEAFFGQGTRLTVV.